This TCR beta chain was sequenced during a study of identical twins. TCRdb reprocessed the 5' RACE reads with MiXCR, giving one entry per CDR3 protein. The data hold hundreds of thousands of distinct CDR3 sequences, with roughly a quarter observed a single time. The V gene lost 3 bases and the J gene lost 5 bases, with 10 bases spanning the gap. The CDR3 spans 13 residues. CDR1 is MNHNY and CDR2 is SVGAGI in the germline V gene (reference sequence). These data were also reused for a study on T cells expressing NK-cell markers. From that paper: One of the eight sequenced donors was seronegative, whereas the other seven were HCMV-seropositive.

This chain links TRBV6-6 with TRBJ1-2; D unclear. Sequences were obtained from CD4+ T cells sorted from blood. This receptor was obtained from a woman aged 18-30 years in good health. CDR3: CASSYGSRYGYTF. Written as DNA, the CDR3 is TGTGCCAGCAGTTATGGGTCTAGGTATGGCTACACCTTC.